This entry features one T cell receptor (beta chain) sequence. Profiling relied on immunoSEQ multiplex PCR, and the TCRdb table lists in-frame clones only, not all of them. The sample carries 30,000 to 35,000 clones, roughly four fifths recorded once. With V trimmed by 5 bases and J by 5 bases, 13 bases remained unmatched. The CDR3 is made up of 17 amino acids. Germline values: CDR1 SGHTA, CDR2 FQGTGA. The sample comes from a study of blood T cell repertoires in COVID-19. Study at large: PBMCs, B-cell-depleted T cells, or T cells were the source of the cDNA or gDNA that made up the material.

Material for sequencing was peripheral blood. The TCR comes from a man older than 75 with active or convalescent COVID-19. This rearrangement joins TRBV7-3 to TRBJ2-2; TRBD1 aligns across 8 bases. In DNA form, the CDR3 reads TGTGCCAGCAGCCTATATCCGGGACAGGTTGGGACCGGGGAGCTGTTTTTT. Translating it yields CASSLYPGQVGTGELFF.